The rows below give T cell receptor beta chains drawn from one sample of a study of blood T cell repertoires in COVID-19. The method was immunoSEQ multiplex PCR; TCRdb's version includes in-frame clones alone and lacks a portion of them. The sample contains 250,000 to 300,000 clones, 70% to 90% of which appear only once. The sequencing input was PBMCs or T cells enriched from blood (not recorded which). All receptors come from a woman in her fifties or sixties in a cohort exposed to, infected with or recovered from COVID-19 (not recorded which). The conserved cysteine and the conserved F or W are not part of the CDR3 here.

V gene	CDR3 protein
TRBV7-3	ASSLERNQPQH
TRBV5-1	ASSLSGSSYNEQF
TRBV18	ASSPEAGNYEQY
TRBV28	ASSRGRGRGGYT
TRBV7-9	ASSPYDLVEYGYT
TRBV28	ASRDRDRVEFGNQPQH
TRBV30	AWSVPTGQIYGYT
TRBV5-5	ASSLKGQGRLEPSPLH
TRBV25-1	ASSDRWYGYT
TRBV29-1	SVPLAGRTGELF
TRBV11-2	ASSPRGFLAKNIQY
TRBV7-8	ASSLGPQGSSYNSPLH
TRBV24-1	ATSDLAGTSGLSEQF
TRBV18	ASSPSLSSGRGETQY
TRBV15	ATSRERTSGRRGGELF
TRBV5-1	ASSLGYSGNTIY
TRBV30	AWTTGTNEKLF
TRBV5-1	ASSLDTSGTTDTQY